The next 19 T cell receptor beta chains were all read from a single sample in a study of blood T cell repertoires in COVID-19. The method was immunoSEQ multiplex PCR; TCRdb's version includes in-frame clones alone and lacks a portion of them. The table records about 200,000 clones, 75% to 85% of them present only once. Source material: peripheral blood. These receptors were collected from a human donor in a cohort sampled during active COVID-19.

The CDR3 coding sequence is TGTGCCAGCAGCACCGCGGGAATGAATCAGCCCCAGCATTTT. Translation: CASSTAGMNQPQHF. The chain uses TRBV6-6 and TRBJ1-5; unclear D gene. Germline lookup yields CDR1 MNHNY and CDR2 SVGAGI (reference sequence). CDR3 size: 14 residues. The ends were cut back, 6 bases at V and 4 bases at J, with 13 bases in the middle.

This clone was detected once. J is TRBJ2-1 and V is TRBV5-1; D unresolved. CDR3 length equals 16 residues. Deletions cut 0 bases from V and 0 bases from J, with 10 bases between. Germline-derived CDR1 and CDR2 are SGHRS and YFSETQ. The CDR3 is CASSLGMRSSYNEQFF. CDR3 nucleotides: TGCGCCAGCAGCTTGGGAATGCGTTCCTCCTACAATGAGCAGTTCTTC.

The V and J genes are TRBV27 and TRBJ1-3, with TRBD1 identical over 7 bases. The junction had 9 bases not matched to a gene; V was cut back by 6 bases and J by 4 bases. The CDR3 runs to 15 residues. Germline CDR1 is MNHEY and CDR2 is SMNVEV (reference sequence). Here the CDR3 DNA reads TGTGCCAGCAGCCCTGAGGGGGCGAGAGGAAACACCATATATTTT. Protein sequence: CASSPEGARGNTIYF.

V is TRBV5-1 and J is TRBJ2-7, with 8 nucleotides matching TRBD1. From germline, CDR1 is SGHRS and CDR2 YFSETQ. J lost 4 bases, V lost 1 base, and 4 bases had no gene match. The CDR3 totals 14 residues. This CDR3 is CASSLQGQAYEQYF. As DNA, the CDR3 is TGCGCCAGCAGCTTGCAGGGACAGGCGTACGAGCAGTACTTC.

V gene TRBV29-1 combines with J gene TRBJ2-7; TRBD1 aligns across 9 bases. The germline CDR1 and CDR2 sequences are SQVTM and ANQGSEA. This CDR3 comprises 12 residues. Losses at the gene ends were 7 bases for V and 3 bases for J; bases not matched to a gene: 4. The chain's CDR3 is CSARDRDYEQYF. CDR3 DNA: TGCAGCGCTAGGGACAGGGACTACGAGCAGTACTTC.

This chain links TRBV6-4 with TRBJ2-2; D may be TRBD2 (6 bases). Germline V CDR1 and CDR2: MRHNA, SNTAGT. The CDR3 has 13 amino acids. Trimming left V 4 bases short and J 3 bases short, with 6 bases between. The CDR3, as DNA: TGTGCCAGCAGTGTAGCGGACACCGGGGAGCTGTTTTTT. Its translation is CASSVADTGELFF.

The rearrangement links TRBV11-2 to TRBJ2-3, with no clear D. V was trimmed by 1 base and J by 0 bases, leaving 8 bases between them. Looked up from germline, CDR1 is SGHAT and CDR2 is FQNNGV. The CDR3 runs 15 residues. CDR3 in amino acids: CASSLVAYSTDTQYF. The CDR3 DNA follows: TGTGCCAGCAGCTTAGTTGCCTATAGCACAGATACGCAGTATTTT.

The chain employs TRBV2 and TRBJ2-7, with 11 positions matching TRBD1. Trimming took 6 bases from V and 9 from J; bases not matched to a gene: 10. The V gene's germline CDR1 is SNHLY and CDR2 FYNNEI. There are 14 residues in the CDR3. DNA of the CDR3: TGTGCCAGCAGGTCCGGGACAGGGGGTGTTGTGCAGTACTTC. Its translation is CASRSGTGGVVQYF.

The rearrangement uses TRBV3-1 (or the pseudogene TRBV3-2) and TRBJ2-2, with D maybe TRBD1 (6 bases). Trimming removed 3 bases at V and 6 bases at J, with 14 bases between. Germline assignment: CDR1 LGHDT and CDR2 YNNKEL (reference sequence). There are 15 residues in the CDR3. The CDR3 loop is CASSHGHRVPGELFF. In DNA form, the CDR3 reads TGTGCCAGCAGCCATGGGCACAGGGTTCCCGGGGAGCTGTTTTTT.

The chain employs TRBV3-1 (or the pseudogene TRBV3-2) and TRBJ2-5; D might be TRBD2 (5 bases). Trimming cost V 0 bases and J 6 bases, with 14 bases left between them. The CDR3 consists of 15 residues. Germline V lookup: CDR1 LGHDT, CDR2 YNNKEL (reference sequence). CDR3 DNA sequence: TGTGCCAGCAGCCAAGATTCGAGGCCCGGGAAGACCCAGTACTTC. Residues: CASSQDSRPGKTQYF.

The gene calls are TRBV5-1 and TRBJ1-6; D is unresolved. The CDR3 loop spans 15 amino acids. Germline lookup yields CDR1 SGHRS and CDR2 YFSETQ. The ends were cut back, 3 bases at V and 0 bases at J, with 7 bases in the middle. The CDR3 region has the DNA TGCGCCAGCAGCTCGACATCCTCCTATAATTCACCCCTCCACTTT. The encoded protein is CASSSTSSYNSPLHF.

This clone was picked up a small number of times. This chain links TRBV9 with TRBJ2-2; 7 bases fit TRBD1. The V gene end was trimmed by 0 bases and the J gene end by 6 bases; junction bases not matched to a gene: 11. Germline CDR1 is SGDLS and CDR2 is YYNGEE. This CDR3 is built from 17 residues. The CDR3, as DNA: TGTGCCAGCAGCGTAGACCCCGGGACAGAACCGTCCGGGGAGCTGTTTTTT. This gives the protein CASSVDPGTEPSGELFF.

The J gene is TRBJ2-3, the V gene TRBV19, with 8 bases fitting TRBD1. The CDR3 sequence is 17 residues long. V lost 4 bases and J lost 4; bases outside the gene matches: 13. CDR1 and CDR2 (germline): LNHDA, SQIVND (reference sequence). The CDR3 DNA reads as TGTGCCAGTAGTAACGGACAGGGCGGGTATATGGCAGATACGCAGTATTTT. Translated, it gives CASSNGQGGYMADTQYF. Full variable domain (rest looked up from reference TRBV19 and TRBJ2-3): DGGITQSPKYLFRKEGQNVTLSCEQNLNHDAMYWYRQDPGQGLRLIYYSQIVNDFQKGDIAEGYSVSREKKESFPLTVTSAQKNPTAFYLCASSNGQGGYMADTQYFGPGTRLTVL.

J is TRBJ2-2 and V is TRBV30; 13 positions match TRBD2. The germline V gene has CDR1 GTSNPN and CDR2 SVGIG (reference sequence). CDR3 size: 17 residues. V was clipped by 4 bases and J by 1 base; unmatched bases: 6. As DNA, the CDR3 is TGTGCCTGGAATGGACTAGCGGGAGACCTGAACACCGGGGAGCTGTTTTTT. It codes for CAWNGLAGDLNTGELFF.

For the CDR3, the DNA is TGTGCCAGTAGGCTGGGACTAGCGGGACAAGAGACCCAGTACTTC. Translation gives CASRLGLAGQETQYF. The chain has TRBV19 and TRBJ2-5, with 13 bases identical to TRBD2. Germline V CDR1 and CDR2: LNHDA, SQIVND (reference sequence). CDR3 length: 15 amino acids. After removal of 6 bases from V and 2 bases from J, the junction contained 3 bases not matched to a gene.

The V call is TRBV7-9, the J call TRBJ2-1, with unresolved D. The CDR3 length is 13 residues. V dropped 7 bases and J dropped 5 bases, with 12 bases sitting between them. The germline V gene has CDR1 SEHNR and CDR2 FQNEAQ (reference sequence). The CDR3 DNA sequence: TGTGCCAGCACCCCCTCTCGGGACAATGAGCAGTTCTTC. Translating gives CASTPSRDNEQFF. The entire variable domain, with the rest obtained from reference TRBV7-9 and TRBJ2-1, is as follows: DTGVSQNPRHKITKRGQNVTFRCDPISEHNRLYWYRQTLGQGPEFLTYFQNEAQLEKSRLLSDRFSAERPKGSFSTLEIQRTEQGDSAMYLCASTPSRDNEQFFGPGTRLTVL.

This clone was counted between two and nine times. This sequence joins TRBV19 and TRBJ2-5; D is perhaps TRBD2 (5 bases). CDR1 and CDR2 (germline): LNHDA, SQIVND (reference sequence). CDR3 length: 13 residues. Trimming cost V 8 bases and J 1 base, with 11 bases left between them. CDR3 coding DNA: TGTGCCAGTTGGAGCGGTTTCCAAGAGACCCAGTACTTC. Residues: CASWSGFQETQYF.

This rearrangement joins TRBV4-1 to TRBJ2-6, with D perhaps TRBD2 (5 bases). The CDR3 totals 17 residues. V was clipped by 0 bases and J by 4 bases, with 13 bases between them. Germline lookup yields CDR1 MGHRA and CDR2 YSYEKL. The CDR3 protein is CASSQEAGISGANVLTF. CDR3 DNA sequence: TGCGCCAGCAGCCAAGAGGCCGGGATTTCCGGGGCCAACGTCCTGACTTTC.

The chain is built from TRBV10-3 and TRBJ1-1; possible D gene TRBD1, 5 bases. This CDR3 is 14 amino acids long. The germline V gene has CDR1 ENHRY and CDR2 SYGVKD. V was shortened by 11 bases and J by 1 base, with 17 bases between the two germline ends. The CDR3 protein is CAASPGGGNTEAFF. The CDR3 DNA reads TGTGCCGCCTCCCCCGGGGGTGGGAACACTGAAGCTTTCTTT.